This entry lists 8 T cell receptor beta chains sequenced from one sample in a study of regulatory T cells in long-lasting Graves disease. Regarding time point: newly diagnosed GD, antithyroid drugs for less than 3 months. PBMC-extracted RNA yielded the TCR library. With iRepertoire HTBI primers and Arm-PCR of CDR3 regions, TCR beta libraries were built. TCRdb processed the multiplex PCR reads anew with MiXCR; each CDR3 protein has one entry. The top ten clones hold less than 15% of a sample with about 470,000 distinct CDR3 sequences, roughly 16% of them seen once. Another study also made use of these data, one on T cells in Graves' hyperthyroidism and ophthalmopathy.

Specimen: peripheral blood mononuclear cells (PBMCs), collected at new diagnosis, from a patient treated with antithyroid drugs. These receptors all come from a man aged 35 to 55 with Graves disease.

This clonotype was found many times. V is TRBV27 and J is TRBJ2-1; D perhaps matches TRBD2 (6 bases). The V gene lost 4 bases and the J gene lost 3 bases, with 10 bases spanning the gap. This CDR3 is 14 amino acids long. Germline V gene data show CDR1 as MNHEY and CDR2 as SMNVEV (reference sequence). CDR3 nucleotides: TGTGCCAGCAGTTCGGCTAGCGACTACAATGAGCAGTTCTTC. It codes for CASSSASDYNEQFF.

A few counts support this clonotype. V and J are TRBV6-5 and TRBJ1-1, with TRBD1 matching 7 bases. The CDR3 spans 12 residues. Per the germline V gene, CDR1 is MNHEY and CDR2 is SVGAGI. With V trimmed by 2 bases and J by 7 bases, 1 base remained unmatched. CDR3 DNA: TGTGCCAGCAGTTACAGGGGGCTTGAAGCTTTCTTT. Encoded protein: CASSYRGLEAFF.

This chain links TRBV24-1 with TRBJ1-2; D gene ambiguous. CDR3 length: 12 amino acids. The germline V gene encodes CDR1 KGHDR and CDR2 SFDVKD. Trimming took 4 bases from V and 3 from J, leaving 5 bases between them. This CDR3 reads CATSDSHYGYTF. The CDR3 DNA reads as TGTGCCACCAGTGACAGTCACTATGGCTACACCTTC.

This clonotype was observed a few times. CDR3 residues: CATSDRPRVAGANEQFF. CDR3 sequence (DNA): TGTGCCACCAGTGACCGACCTAGGGTAGCGGGAGCCAATGAGCAGTTCTTC. The chain couples TRBV24-1 to TRBJ2-1; TRBD2 matches 9 bases. CDR1 is KGHDR and CDR2 is SFDVKD in the germline V gene. The V gene end was trimmed by 4 bases and the J gene end by 6 bases; junction bases not matched to a gene: 12. The CDR3 totals 17 residues.

Ten or more counts support this clonotype. The CDR3 reads CAIIRGNTEAFF. The CDR3 DNA reads TGTGCCATCATCAGGGGGAACACTGAAGCTTTCTTT. The genes are TRBV2 and TRBJ1-1, with D possibly being TRBD1 (6 bases). The CDR3 contains 12 residues. Germline V gene data show CDR1 as SNHLY and CDR2 as FYNNEI. Trimming removed 10 bases from V and 1 base from J, with 10 bases in between.

A few counts support this clonotype. This sequence is one base from a far larger clone and is likely a read error. The chain couples TRBV2 to TRBJ2-1; 7 bases align to TRBD1. V shed 6 bases, J shed 10 bases, and the junction held 15 bases outside the gene matches. Germline CDR1 SNHLY, CDR2 FYNNEI. CDR3 length: 15 residues. CDR3 protein: CASSPWTGLTYEQFF. CDR3 coding DNA: TGTGCCAGCAGCCCTTGGACAGGCCTTACCTACGAGCAGTTCTTC.

This clonotype has at least ten counts. The CDR3 bases are TGTGCCAGCAGTCCACTAGCGGGAGGGCTACAAGAGACCCAGTACTTC. Translated: CASSPLAGGLQETQYF. This sequence joins TRBV6-1 and TRBJ2-5, with 13 positions matching TRBD2. V shed 5 bases and J 2 bases; nucleotides not matched to a gene: 5. The germline CDR1 and CDR2 sequences are MNHNS and SASEGT. This CDR3 region has 16 residues.

This rearrangement joins TRBV5-1 to TRBJ2-7, with D possibly being TRBD2 (5 bases). Trimming cost V 0 bases and J 3 bases, with 10 bases left between them. Per the germline V gene, CDR1 is SGHRS and CDR2 is YFSETQ. The CDR3 is 14 residues long. Written as DNA, the CDR3 is TGCGCCAGCAGCTTGGGGTCTAGCCTCTACGAGCAGTACTTC. Its protein product is CASSLGSSLYEQYF.